The 13 T cell receptor beta chains reported below all come from one sample, sequenced in a study of long-term antiretroviral therapy in people with HIV. At the survey level, the v3.0 immunoSEQ assay was run. Sequencing used immunoSEQ multiplex PCR; TCRdb keeps in-frame clones, though not all of them. This sample carries around 26,000 clones, more than 75% of them seen once, and the ten largest clones take around 4.8%. The source was unsorted PBMCs, collected 0.5 years after starting antiretroviral therapy. Receptor source: a woman aged 40 to 49 with HIV.

This clone was seen a handful of times. This chain uses TRBV4-3 with TRBJ2-1, with D possibly matching TRBD1 (6 bases). V was shortened by 1 base and J by 3 bases, with 13 bases between the two germline ends. The germline V gene has CDR1 LGHNA and CDR2 YSLEER. This CDR3 is 16 amino acids long. CDR3 in amino acids: CASSQAPEGGYNEQFF. CDR3 bases: TGCGCCAGCAGCCAAGCGCCAGAAGGGGGCTACAATGAGCAGTTCTTC.

This clone was detected only a few times. The rearrangement uses TRBV4-2 and TRBJ1-5, with D possibly matching TRBD1 (6 bases). Germline V gives CDR1 LGHNA, CDR2 YNFKEQ. CDR3 length equals 19 residues. Deletions cut 0 bases from V and 6 bases from J, with 24 bases between. The CDR3 DNA is TGTGCCAGCAGCCAAGAAACCTTAAACCCTGGGGGGCTCATTCAGCCCCAGCATTTT. It yields the protein CASSQETLNPGGLIQPQHF.

This clone has only one observation. CDR3 region: CATSGQLYGYTF. In nucleotides, the CDR3 is TGTGCCACCTCGGGACAGCTCTATGGCTACACCTTC. The rearrangement uses TRBV19 and TRBJ1-2; 7 bases are shared with TRBD1. Per the germline V gene, CDR1 is LNHDA and CDR2 is SQIVND (reference sequence). The J segment lost 4 bases and the V segment lost 10 bases, leaving 6 bases of the junction unmatched. The CDR3 has 12 residues.

The CDR3 sequence is CASSLIQGKLGGELFF. CDR3 bases: TGTGCCAGCAGCTTAATACAGGGGAAACTAGGCGGGGAGCTGTTTTTT. This chain connects TRBV7-6 to TRBJ2-2, with 7 bases aligning to TRBD1. CDR3 length: 16 amino acids. Germline-derived CDR1 and CDR2 are SGHVS and FNYEAQ. With 2 bases clipped from V and 7 bases from J, the junction kept 10 bases outside the gene matches.

V is TRBV9 and J is TRBJ2-3, with 12 nucleotides matching TRBD2. This CDR3 has 18 residues. Germline V CDR1 and CDR2: SGDLS, YYNGEE. V lost 1 base to trimming and J lost 1 base; unmatched junction nucleotides: 7. The CDR3 DNA reads TGTGCCAGCAGCGTATCCCCGGGACTAGCGGGCCGCACAGATACGCAGTATTTT. This translates into CASSVSPGLAGRTDTQYF. Full variable domain (rest looked up from reference TRBV9 and TRBJ2-3): DSGVTQTPKHLITATGQRVTLRCSPRSGDLSVYWYQQSLDQGLQFLIQYYNGEERAKGNILERFSAQQFPDLHSELNLSSLELGDSALYFCASSVSPGLAGRTDTQYFGPGTRLTVL.

This sequence joins TRBV7-9 and TRBJ2-4, with TRBD2 matching over 7 bases. Germline lookup yields CDR1 SEHNR and CDR2 FQNEAQ (reference sequence). The CDR3 has 15 amino acids. V lost 8 bases, J lost 11 bases, and 18 bases stayed unmatched. The CDR3 nucleotides are TGTGCCAGCCATACATGGCCGGGGGGAACATTTGTTCAGTACTTC. Translated, it gives CASHTWPGGTFVQYF.

The rearrangement uses TRBV29-1 and TRBJ2-7; 7 bases fit TRBD1. The length of the CDR3 is 17 residues. Germline V gives CDR1 SQVTM, CDR2 ANQGSEA. Losses at the gene ends were 3 bases for V and 5 bases for J; bases not matched to a gene: 19. This chain's CDR3 is CSVEGTVRFRRTDEQYF. CDR3 bases: TGCAGCGTTGAGGGGACAGTAAGATTTCGGAGGACGGACGAGCAGTACTTC.

This clone was picked up one time. The chain combines TRBV6-6 with TRBJ1-4; no firm D call. This CDR3 is 9 amino acids long. V shed 6 bases and J shed 8 bases, with 1 base lying between them. Per the germline V gene, CDR1 is MNHNY and CDR2 is SVGAGI (reference sequence). The CDR3 DNA follows: TGTGCCAGCAGGGAAAAACTGTTTTTT. This encodes CASREKLFF.

This clone was counted only a few times. This chain connects TRBV2 to TRBJ2-7; no reliable D call. V lost 1 base to trimming and J lost 6 bases, with 7 bases between them. Germline assignment: CDR1 SNHLY and CDR2 FYNNEI. The length of the CDR3 is 12 residues. The CDR3 region is CASSEGGVEQYF. The DNA of the CDR3 is TGTGCCAGCAGTGAAGGGGGTGTCGAGCAGTACTTC.

CDR3 sequence (DNA): TGTGCCAGCAAAGTAGCAGCAGGGGCCTTCAATCAGCCCCAGCATTTT. It specifies CASKVAAGAFNQPQHF. This chain joins TRBV27 and TRBJ1-5; D is perhaps TRBD1 (6 bases). Trimming stripped 7 bases from V and 3 bases from J, with 19 bases between. CDR1 and CDR2 from the germline V gene are MNHEY and SMNVEV (reference sequence). The CDR3 sequence is 16 residues long.

This CDR3 is CASNDRVFPQPQHF. The CDR3, as DNA: TGTGCCAGCAACGACAGGGTGTTCCCACAGCCCCAGCATTTT. V gene TRBV28 combines with J gene TRBJ1-5; 7 nucleotides align to TRBD1. Germline V lookup: CDR1 MDHEN, CDR2 SYDVKM. This CDR3 has 14 residues. V lost 7 bases and J lost 7; bases outside the gene matches: 10.

The chain combines TRBV5-4 with TRBJ1-6, with D tentatively TRBD1 (5 bases). The V gene's germline CDR1 is SGHNT and CDR2 YYREEE (reference sequence). The V gene lost 1 base and the J gene lost 10 bases, with 15 bases spanning the gap. The CDR3 sequence is 15 residues long. The CDR3 protein is CASSLSSGVGSPLHF. Written as DNA, the CDR3 is TGTGCCAGCAGCTTGTCGTCGGGGGTTGGCTCACCCCTCCACTTT.

The chain uses TRBV7-2 and TRBJ2-6; D gene unclear. The germline V gene has CDR1 SGHTA and CDR2 FQGNSA. The CDR3 sequence is 15 residues long. V was clipped by 4 bases and J by 0 bases, with 7 bases between them. The CDR3 loop is CASSYKSSGANVLTF. CDR3 coding DNA: TGTGCCAGCAGCTACAAGAGCTCTGGGGCCAACGTCCTGACTTTC. The whole variable domain, remainder taken from reference TRBV7-2 and TRBJ2-6, is GAGVSQSPSNKVTEKGKDVELRCDPISGHTALYWYRQSLGQGLEFLIYFQGNSAPDKSGLPSDRFSAERTGGSVSTLTIQRTQQEDSAVYLCASSYKSSGANVLTFGAGSRLTVL.